The source of this T cell receptor delta chain is a study of gamma-delta T cells after stem cell transplantation (dated by TCRdb to about 2016). Library preparation was by RT-PCR. The reads were generated on an Illumina MiSeq. Public reads were reanalyzed in TCRdb with CATT, and rows carrying the same DNA were merged afterwards. The sample records about 5,400 delta-chain clones, around 9.6% of which are singletons. The top ten constitute 13% of the sample. The germline V gene gives CDR1 as GEAIGNYY and CDR2 as EKD. The CDR3 runs 20 residues from the cysteine to the phenylalanine. Solely the CDR3 DNA is kept, with 60 bases framed from the first base. Between the V and J ends, shortened by 3 bases and 0 bases respectively, the junction contains 20 bases. This clone occurred a few times. Its antigen remains unidentified. Base qualities are missing; no much larger clone stands one base away.

What was sequenced was gamma-delta T cells. The V and J segments used are TRDV2 and TRDJ3; 5 matching bases give a weak D call of TRDD3. The sequence derives from a human donor. It is not recorded whose cells these are; they may come from a transplant donor. The CDR3 is CACDSTRDGVVSWDTRQMFF. Here is the DNA: TGTGCCTGTGACTCCACTCGAGATGGGGTTGTCTCCTGGGACACCCGACAGATGTTTTTC.